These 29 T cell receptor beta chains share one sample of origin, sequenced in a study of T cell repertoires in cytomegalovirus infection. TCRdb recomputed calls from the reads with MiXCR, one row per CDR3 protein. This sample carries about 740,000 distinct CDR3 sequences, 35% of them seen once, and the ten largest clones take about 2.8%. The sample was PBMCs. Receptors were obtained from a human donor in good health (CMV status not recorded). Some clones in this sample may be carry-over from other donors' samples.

CDR3 region: CASSQDKGGQPQHF. CDR3 nucleotide sequence: TGCGCCAGCAGCCAAGATAAAGGCGGTCAGCCCCAGCATTTT. The rearrangement links TRBV4-3 to TRBJ1-5, with D hard to call. V shed 0 bases and J shed 6 bases, with 9 bases lying between them. CDR1 is LGHNA, CDR2 YSLEER, per germline. The CDR3 runs 14 residues.

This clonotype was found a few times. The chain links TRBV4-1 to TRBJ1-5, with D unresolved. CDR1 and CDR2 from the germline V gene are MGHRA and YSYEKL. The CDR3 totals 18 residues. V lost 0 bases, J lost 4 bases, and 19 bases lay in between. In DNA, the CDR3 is TGCGCCAGCAGCCAAGAAAACACTGCACTTTCTAAGAATCAGCCCCAGCATTTT. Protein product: CASSQENTALSKNQPQHF.

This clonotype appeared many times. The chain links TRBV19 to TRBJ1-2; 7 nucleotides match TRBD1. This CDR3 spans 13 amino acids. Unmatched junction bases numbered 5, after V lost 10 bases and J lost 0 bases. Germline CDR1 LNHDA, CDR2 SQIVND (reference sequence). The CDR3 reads CATSGQTNYGYTF. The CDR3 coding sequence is TGTGCCACTTCGGGACAGACTAACTATGGCTACACCTTC.

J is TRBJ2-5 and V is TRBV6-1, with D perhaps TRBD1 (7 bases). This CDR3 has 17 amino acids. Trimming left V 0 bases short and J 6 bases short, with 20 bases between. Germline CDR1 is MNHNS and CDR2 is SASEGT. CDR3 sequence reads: CASSEARGDSGPKTQYF. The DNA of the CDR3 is TGTGCCAGCAGTGAAGCCAGGGGGGACAGTGGGCCGAAGACCCAGTACTTC.

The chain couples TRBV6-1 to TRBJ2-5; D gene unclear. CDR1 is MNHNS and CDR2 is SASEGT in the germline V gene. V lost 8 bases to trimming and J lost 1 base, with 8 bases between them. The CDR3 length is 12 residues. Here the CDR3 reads CASDPFQETQYF. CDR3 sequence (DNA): TGTGCCAGCGACCCGTTCCAAGAGACCCAGTACTTC.

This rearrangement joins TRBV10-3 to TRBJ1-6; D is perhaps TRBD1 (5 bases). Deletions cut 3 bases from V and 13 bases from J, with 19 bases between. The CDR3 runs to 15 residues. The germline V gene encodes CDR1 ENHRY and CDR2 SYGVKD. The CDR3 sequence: CAISDSPGSPIPLHF. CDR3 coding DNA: TGTGCCATCAGTGATTCCCCAGGGAGTCCCATCCCCCTCCACTTT.

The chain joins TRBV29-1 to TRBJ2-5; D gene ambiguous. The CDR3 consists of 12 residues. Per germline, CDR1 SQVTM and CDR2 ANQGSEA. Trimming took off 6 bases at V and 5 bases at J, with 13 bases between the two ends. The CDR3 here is CSVSGRRETQYF. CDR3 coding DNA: TGCAGCGTCTCGGGTAGGCGGGAGACCCAGTACTTC. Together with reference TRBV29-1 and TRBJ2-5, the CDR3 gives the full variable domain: SAVISQKPSRDICQRGTSLTIQCQVDSQVTMMFWYRQQPGQSLTLIATANQGSEATYESGFVIDKFPISRPNLTFSTLTVSNMSPEDSSIYLCSVSGRRETQYFGPGTRLLVL.

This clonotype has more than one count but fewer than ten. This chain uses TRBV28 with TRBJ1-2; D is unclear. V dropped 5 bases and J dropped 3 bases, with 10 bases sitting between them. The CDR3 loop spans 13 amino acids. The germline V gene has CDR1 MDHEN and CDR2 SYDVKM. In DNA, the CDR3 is TGTGCCAGCAGTGCAGATGGTTACTATGGCTACACCTTC. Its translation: CASSADGYYGYTF.

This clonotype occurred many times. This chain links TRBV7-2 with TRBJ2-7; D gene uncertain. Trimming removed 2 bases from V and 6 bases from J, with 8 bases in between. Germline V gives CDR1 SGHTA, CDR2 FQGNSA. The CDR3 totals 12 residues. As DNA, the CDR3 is TGTGCCAGCAGCTTAACTATTGGCGAGCAGTACTTC. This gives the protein CASSLTIGEQYF.

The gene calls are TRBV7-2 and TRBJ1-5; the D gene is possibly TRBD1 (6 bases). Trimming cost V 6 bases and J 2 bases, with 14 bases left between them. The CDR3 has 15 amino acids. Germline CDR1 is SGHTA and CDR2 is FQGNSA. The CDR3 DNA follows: TGTGCCAGCAGTTCACAGGGACTGGGCAATCAGCCCCAGCATTTT. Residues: CASSSQGLGNQPQHF.

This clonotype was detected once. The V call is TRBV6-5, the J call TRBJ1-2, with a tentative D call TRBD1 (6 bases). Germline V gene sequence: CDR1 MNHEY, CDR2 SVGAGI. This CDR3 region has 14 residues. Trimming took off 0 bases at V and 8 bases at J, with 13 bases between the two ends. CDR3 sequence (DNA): TGTGCCAGCAGTTACTCTCAGGGGTTGAGGGGCTACACCTTC. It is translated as CASSYSQGLRGYTF.

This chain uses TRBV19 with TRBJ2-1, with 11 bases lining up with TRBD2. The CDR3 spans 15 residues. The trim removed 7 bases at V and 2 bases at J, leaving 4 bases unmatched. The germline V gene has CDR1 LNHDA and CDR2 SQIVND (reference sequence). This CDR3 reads CASKVAGGPYNEQFF. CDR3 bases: TGTGCCAGTAAGGTAGCGGGAGGGCCCTACAATGAGCAGTTCTTC.

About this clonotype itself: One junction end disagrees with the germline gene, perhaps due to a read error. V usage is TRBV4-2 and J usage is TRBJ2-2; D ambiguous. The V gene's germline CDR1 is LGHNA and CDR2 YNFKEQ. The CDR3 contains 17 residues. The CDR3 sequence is CSSSPHFGPGNTGELFF. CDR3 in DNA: TGTTCCAGCAGCCCCCACTTCGGTCCCGGGAACACCGGGGAGCTGTTTTTT.

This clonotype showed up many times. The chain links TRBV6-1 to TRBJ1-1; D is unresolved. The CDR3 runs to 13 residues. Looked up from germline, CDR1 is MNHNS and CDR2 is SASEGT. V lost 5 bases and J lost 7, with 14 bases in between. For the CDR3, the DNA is TGTGCCAGCAGTCGGATCGACGGAGGTGAAGCTTTCTTT. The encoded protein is CASSRIDGGEAFF.

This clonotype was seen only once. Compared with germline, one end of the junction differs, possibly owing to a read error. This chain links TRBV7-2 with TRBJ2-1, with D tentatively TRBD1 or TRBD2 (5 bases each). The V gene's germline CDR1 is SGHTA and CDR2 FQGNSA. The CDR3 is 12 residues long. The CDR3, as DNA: TGTGCCAGCAGCTTAATATTAGGGGAGCACTTCTTC. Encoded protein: CASSLILGEHFF.

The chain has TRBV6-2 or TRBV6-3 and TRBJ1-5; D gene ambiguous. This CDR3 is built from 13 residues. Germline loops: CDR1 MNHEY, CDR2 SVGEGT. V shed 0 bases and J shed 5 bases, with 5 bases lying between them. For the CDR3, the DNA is TGTGCCAGCAGTTACTCCCCCTATCAGCCCCAGCATTTT. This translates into CASSYSPYQPQHF.

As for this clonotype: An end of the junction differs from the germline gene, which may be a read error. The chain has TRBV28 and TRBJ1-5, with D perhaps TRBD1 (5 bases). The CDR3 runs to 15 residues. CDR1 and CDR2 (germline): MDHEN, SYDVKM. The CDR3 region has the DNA TGTGCCTGCAGTTTAACAGGAGGTGGCAATCAGCCCCAGCATTTT. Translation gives CACSLTGGGNQPQHF.

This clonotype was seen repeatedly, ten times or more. CDR3 sequence (DNA): TGTGCCAGCAGTGGGGGACCGAGCTCCTACGAGCAGTACTTC. This sequence encodes CASSGGPSSYEQYF. V usage is TRBV6-1 and J usage is TRBJ2-7; D assignment may be TRBD1 or TRBD2 (5 bases each). This CDR3 has 14 amino acids. Per germline, CDR1 MNHNS and CDR2 SASEGT. The ends were cut back, 4 bases at V and 0 bases at J, with 10 bases in the middle.

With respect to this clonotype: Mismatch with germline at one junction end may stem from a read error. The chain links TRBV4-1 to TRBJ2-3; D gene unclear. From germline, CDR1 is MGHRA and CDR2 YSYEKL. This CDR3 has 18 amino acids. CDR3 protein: CASSPLVDPRPSTDTQYF. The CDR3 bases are TGTGCCAGCAGCCCCCTCGTAGACCCCAGACCTAGCACAGATACGCAGTATTTT.

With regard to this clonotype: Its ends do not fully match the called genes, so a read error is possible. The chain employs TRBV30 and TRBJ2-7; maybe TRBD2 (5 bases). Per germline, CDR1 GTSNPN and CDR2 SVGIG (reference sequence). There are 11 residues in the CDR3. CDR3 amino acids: CAWGLPYDQYF. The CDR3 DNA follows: TGTGCCTGGGGACTTCCCTACGACCAGTACTTC. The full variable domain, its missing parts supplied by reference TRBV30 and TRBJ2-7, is SQTIHQWPATLVQPVGSPLSLECTVEGTSNPNLYWYRQAAGRGLQLLFYSVGIGQISSEVPQNLSASRPQDRQFILSSKKLLLSDSGFYLCAWGLPYDQYFGPGTRLTVT.

Here the CDR3 DNA reads TGTGCCAGCTCACCACCGACAGGGGGAGAGCAGTACTTC. Its translation: CASSPPTGGEQYF. The chain joins TRBV18 to TRBJ2-7, with TRBD1 matching 9 bases. The CDR3 has 13 residues. V lost 0 bases, J lost 7 bases, and 1 base stayed unmatched. The germline V gene encodes CDR1 KGHSH and CDR2 LQKENI.

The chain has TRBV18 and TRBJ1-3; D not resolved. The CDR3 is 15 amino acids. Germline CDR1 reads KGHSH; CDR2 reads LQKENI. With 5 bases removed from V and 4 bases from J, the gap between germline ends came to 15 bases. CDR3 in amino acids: CASSSDRVRGNTIYF. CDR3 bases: TGTGCCAGCTCATCGGACCGAGTTCGAGGAAACACCATATATTTT.

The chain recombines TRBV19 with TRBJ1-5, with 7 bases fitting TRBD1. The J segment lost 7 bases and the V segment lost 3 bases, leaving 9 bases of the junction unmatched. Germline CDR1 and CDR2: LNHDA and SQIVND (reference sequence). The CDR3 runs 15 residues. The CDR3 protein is CASSILRGPDQPQHF. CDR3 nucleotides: TGTGCCAGTAGTATTCTAAGGGGGCCGGACCAGCCCCAGCATTTT. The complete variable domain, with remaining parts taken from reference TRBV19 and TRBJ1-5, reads DGGITQSPKYLFRKEGQNVTLSCEQNLNHDAMYWYRQDPGQGLRLIYYSQIVNDFQKGDIAEGYSVSREKKESFPLTVTSAQKNPTAFYLCASSILRGPDQPQHFGDGTRLSIL.

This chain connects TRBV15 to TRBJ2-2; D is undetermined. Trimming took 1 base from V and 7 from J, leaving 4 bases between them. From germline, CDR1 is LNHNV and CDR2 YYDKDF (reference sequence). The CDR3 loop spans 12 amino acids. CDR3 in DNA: TGTGCCACCAGCAGAGCCGACGGGGAGCTGTTTTTT. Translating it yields CATSRADGELFF.

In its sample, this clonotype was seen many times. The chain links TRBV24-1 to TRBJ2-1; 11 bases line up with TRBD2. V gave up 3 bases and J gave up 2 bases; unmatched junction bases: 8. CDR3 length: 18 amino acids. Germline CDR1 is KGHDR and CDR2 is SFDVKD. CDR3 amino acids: CATSDPNASGRTYNEQFF. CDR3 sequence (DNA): TGTGCCACCAGTGATCCGAACGCTAGCGGGAGGACCTACAATGAGCAGTTCTTC.

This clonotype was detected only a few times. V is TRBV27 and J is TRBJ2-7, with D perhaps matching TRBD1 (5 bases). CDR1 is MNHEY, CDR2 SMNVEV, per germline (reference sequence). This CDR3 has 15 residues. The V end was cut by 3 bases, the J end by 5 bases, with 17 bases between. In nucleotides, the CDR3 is TGTGCCAGCAGTTTTAGGAAAGTGTCAGGGCACGAGCAGTACTTC. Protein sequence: CASSFRKVSGHEQYF.

CDR3 amino acids: CASSSVADTQYF. The CDR3 DNA sequence: TGTGCCAGCAGTTCCGTCGCAGATACGCAGTATTTT. The chain uses TRBV28 and TRBJ2-3; D gene ambiguous. CDR1 and CDR2 from the germline V gene are MDHEN and SYDVKM. The CDR3 sequence is 12 residues long. Trimming shortened V by 4 bases and J by 4 bases, and 6 bases separated the two germline ends.

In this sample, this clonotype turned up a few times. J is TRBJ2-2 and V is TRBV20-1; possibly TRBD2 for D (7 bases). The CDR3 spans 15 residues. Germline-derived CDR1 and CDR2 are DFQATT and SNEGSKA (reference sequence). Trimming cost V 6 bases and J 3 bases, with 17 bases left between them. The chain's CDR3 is CSAIIGGRYTGELFF. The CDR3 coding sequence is TGCAGTGCCATCATCGGGGGGCGATACACCGGGGAGCTGTTTTTT.

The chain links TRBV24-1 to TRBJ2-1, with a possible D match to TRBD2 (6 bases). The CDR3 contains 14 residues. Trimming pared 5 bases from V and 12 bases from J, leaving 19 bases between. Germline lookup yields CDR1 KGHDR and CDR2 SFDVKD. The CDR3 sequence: CATSAARGTEGQFF. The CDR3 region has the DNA TGTGCCACCAGTGCGGCAAGGGGAACGGAGGGGCAGTTCTTC.